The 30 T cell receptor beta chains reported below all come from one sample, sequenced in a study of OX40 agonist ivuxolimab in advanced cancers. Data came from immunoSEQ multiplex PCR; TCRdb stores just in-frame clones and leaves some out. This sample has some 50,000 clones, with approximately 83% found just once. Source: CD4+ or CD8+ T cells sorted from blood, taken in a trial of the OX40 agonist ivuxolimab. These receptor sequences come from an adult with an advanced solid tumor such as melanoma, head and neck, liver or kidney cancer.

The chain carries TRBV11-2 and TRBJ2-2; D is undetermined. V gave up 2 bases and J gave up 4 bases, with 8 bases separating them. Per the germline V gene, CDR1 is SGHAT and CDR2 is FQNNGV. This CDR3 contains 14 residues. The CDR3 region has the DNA TGTGCCAGCAGCTTAAACCCGACCACCGGGGAGCTGTTTTTT. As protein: CASSLNPTTGELFF.

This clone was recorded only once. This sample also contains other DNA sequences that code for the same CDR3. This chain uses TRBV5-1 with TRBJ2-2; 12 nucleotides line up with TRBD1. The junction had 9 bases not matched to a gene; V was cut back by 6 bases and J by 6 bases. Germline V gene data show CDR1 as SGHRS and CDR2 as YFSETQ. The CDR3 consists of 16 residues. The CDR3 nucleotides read TGCGCCAGCACCCCCGGGACAGGGGGCATGGCCGGGGAGCTGTTTTTT. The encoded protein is CASTPGTGGMAGELFF.

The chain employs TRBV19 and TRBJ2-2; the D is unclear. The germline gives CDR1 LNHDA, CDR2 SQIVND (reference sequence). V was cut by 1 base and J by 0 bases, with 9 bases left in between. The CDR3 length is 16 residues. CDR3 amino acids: CASSIGIGSNTGELFF. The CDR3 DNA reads TGTGCCAGTAGTATAGGTATAGGATCGAACACCGGGGAGCTGTTTTTT.

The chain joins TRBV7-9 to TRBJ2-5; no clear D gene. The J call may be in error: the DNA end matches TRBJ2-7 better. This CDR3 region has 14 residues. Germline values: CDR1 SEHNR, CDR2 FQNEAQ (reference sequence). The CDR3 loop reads CASSLGEGFYEQYF. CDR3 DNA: TGTGCCAGCAGCTTAGGTGAAGGCTTCTACGAGCAGTACTTC.

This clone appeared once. The CDR3 DNA sequence: TGCGCCAGCAGCATGGATGGGTTGGCGGCGGGAGAGACCCAGTACTTC. The encoded protein is CASSMDGLAAGETQYF. The chain carries TRBV5-1 and TRBJ2-5; tentatively, D is TRBD2 (5 bases). V dropped 4 bases and J dropped 4 bases, with 20 bases sitting between them. CDR3 length: 16 amino acids. Germline values: CDR1 SGHRS, CDR2 YFSETQ.

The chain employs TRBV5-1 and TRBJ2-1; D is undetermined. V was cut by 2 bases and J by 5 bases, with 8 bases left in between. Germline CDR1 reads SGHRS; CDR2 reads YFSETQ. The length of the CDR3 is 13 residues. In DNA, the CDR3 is TGCGCCAGCAGCTTCCAACAGCACAATGAGCAGTTCTTC. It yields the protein CASSFQQHNEQFF.

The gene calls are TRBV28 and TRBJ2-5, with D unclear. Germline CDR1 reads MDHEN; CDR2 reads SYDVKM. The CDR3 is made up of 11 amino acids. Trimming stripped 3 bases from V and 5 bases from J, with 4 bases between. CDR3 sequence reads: CASSFGETQYF. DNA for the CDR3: TGTGCCAGCAGTTTTGGGGAGACCCAGTACTTC. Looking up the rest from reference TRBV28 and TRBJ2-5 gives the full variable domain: DVKVTQSSRYLVKRTGEKVFLECVQDMDHENMFWYRQDPGLGLRLIYFSYDVKMKEKGDIPEGYSVSREKKERFSLILESASTNQTSMYLCASSFGETQYFGPGTRLLVL.

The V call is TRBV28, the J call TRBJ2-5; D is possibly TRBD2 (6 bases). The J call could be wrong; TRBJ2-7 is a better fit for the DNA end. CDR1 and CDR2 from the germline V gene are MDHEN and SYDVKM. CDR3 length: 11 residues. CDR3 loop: CADGSSYEQYF. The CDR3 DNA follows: TGTGCCGACGGGAGCTCCTACGAGCAGTACTTC.

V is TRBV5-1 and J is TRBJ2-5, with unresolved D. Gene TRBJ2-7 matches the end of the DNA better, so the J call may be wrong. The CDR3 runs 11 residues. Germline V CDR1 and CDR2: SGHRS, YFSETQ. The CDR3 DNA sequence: TGCGCCAGCAGCTTGCATGGCGAGCAGTACTTC. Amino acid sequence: CASSLHGEQYF.

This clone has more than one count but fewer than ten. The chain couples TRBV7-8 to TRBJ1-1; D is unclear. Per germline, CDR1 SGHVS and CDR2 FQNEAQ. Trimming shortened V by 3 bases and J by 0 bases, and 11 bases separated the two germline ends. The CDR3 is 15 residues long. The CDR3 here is CASSFEPFMNTEAFF. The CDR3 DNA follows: TGTGCCAGCAGCTTTGAGCCATTCATGAACACTGAAGCTTTCTTT.

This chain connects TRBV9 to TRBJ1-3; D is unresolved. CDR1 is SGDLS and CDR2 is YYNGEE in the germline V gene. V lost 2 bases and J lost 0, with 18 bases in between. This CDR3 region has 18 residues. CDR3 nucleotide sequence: TGTGCCAGCAGCGTCTACGCCCGGACGGACTACTCTGGAAACACCATATATTTT. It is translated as CASSVYARTDYSGNTIYF.

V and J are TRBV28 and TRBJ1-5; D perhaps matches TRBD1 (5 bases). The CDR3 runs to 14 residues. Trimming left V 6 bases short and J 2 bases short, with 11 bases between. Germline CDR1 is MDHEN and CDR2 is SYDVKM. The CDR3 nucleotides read TGTGCCAGCAGCCCTGGGGGGGGCAATCAGCCCCAGCATTTT. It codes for CASSPGGGNQPQHF.

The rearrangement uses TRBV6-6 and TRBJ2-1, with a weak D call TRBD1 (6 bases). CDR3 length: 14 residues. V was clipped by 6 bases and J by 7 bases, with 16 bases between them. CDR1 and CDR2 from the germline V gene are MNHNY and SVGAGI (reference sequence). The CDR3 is CASSLGQMENEQFF. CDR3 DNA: TGTGCCAGCAGCCTAGGACAGATGGAAAATGAGCAGTTCTTC.

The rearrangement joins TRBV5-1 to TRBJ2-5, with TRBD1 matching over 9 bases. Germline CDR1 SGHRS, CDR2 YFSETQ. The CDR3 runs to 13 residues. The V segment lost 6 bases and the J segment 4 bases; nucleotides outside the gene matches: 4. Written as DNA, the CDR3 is TGCGCCAGCACTGAGGACAGGGGAGAGACCCAGTACTTC. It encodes CASTEDRGETQYF.

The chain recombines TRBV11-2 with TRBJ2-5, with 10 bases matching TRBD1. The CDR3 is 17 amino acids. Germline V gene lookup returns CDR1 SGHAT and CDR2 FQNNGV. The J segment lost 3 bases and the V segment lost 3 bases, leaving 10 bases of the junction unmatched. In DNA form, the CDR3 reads TGTGCCAGCAGCTTCAGGACAGGGGGAAAAATAGAAGAGACCCAGTACTTC. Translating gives CASSFRTGGKIEETQYF.

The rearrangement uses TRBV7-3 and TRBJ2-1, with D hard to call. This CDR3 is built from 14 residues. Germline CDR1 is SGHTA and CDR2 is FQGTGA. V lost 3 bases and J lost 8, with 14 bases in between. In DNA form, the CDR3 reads TGTGCCAGCAGCTTTGGGCCCGACTCCGATGAGCAGTTCTTC. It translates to CASSFGPDSDEQFF.

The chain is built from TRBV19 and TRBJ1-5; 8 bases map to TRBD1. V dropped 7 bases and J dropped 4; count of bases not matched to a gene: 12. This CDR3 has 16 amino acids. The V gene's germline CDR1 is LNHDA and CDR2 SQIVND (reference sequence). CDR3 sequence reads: CASTDYTGTGNQPQHF. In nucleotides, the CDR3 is TGTGCCAGTACCGACTACACTGGGACAGGAAATCAGCCCCAGCATTTT.

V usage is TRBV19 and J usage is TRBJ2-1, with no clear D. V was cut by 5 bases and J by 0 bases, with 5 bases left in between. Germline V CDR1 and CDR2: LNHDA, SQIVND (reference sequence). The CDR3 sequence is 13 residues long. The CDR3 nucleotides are TGTGCCAGTAGTTACCGCTCCTACAATGAGCAGTTCTTC. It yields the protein CASSYRSYNEQFF. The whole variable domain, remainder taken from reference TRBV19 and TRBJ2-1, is DGGITQSPKYLFRKEGQNVTLSCEQNLNHDAMYWYRQDPGQGLRLIYYSQIVNDFQKGDIAEGYSVSREKKESFPLTVTSAQKNPTAFYLCASSYRSYNEQFFGPGTRLTVL.

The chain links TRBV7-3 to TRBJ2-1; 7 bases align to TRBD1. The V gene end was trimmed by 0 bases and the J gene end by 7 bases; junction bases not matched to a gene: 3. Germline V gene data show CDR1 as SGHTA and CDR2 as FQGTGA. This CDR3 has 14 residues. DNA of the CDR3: TGTGCCAGCAGCTTAACGCACAGGGGTAATGAGCAGTTCTTC. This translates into CASSLTHRGNEQFF.

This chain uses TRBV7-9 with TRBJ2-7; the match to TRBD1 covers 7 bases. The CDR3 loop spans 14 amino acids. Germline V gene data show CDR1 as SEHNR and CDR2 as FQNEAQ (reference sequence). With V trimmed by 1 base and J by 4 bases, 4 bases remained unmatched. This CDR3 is CASSLEQQGYEQYF. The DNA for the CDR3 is TGTGCCAGCAGCTTAGAACAACAGGGGTACGAGCAGTACTTC.

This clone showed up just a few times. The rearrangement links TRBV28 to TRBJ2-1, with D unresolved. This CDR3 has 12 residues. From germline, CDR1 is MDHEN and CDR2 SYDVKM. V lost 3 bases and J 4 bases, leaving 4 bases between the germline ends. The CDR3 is CASSFRYNEQFF. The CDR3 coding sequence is TGTGCCAGCAGTTTCCGATACAATGAGCAGTTCTTC.

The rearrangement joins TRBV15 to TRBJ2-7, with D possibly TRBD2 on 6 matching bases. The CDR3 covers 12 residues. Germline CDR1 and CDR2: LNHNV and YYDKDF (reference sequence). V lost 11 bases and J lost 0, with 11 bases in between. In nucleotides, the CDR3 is TGTGCCTCGGGGCGGGACTCCTACGAGCAGTACTTC. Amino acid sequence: CASGRDSYEQYF. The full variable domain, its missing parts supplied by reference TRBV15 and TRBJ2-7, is DAMVIQNPRYQVTQFGKPVTLSCSQTLNHNVMYWYQQKSSQAPKLLFHYYDKDFNNEADTPDNFQSRRPNTSFCFLDIRSPGLGDTAMYLCASGRDSYEQYFGPGTRLTVT.

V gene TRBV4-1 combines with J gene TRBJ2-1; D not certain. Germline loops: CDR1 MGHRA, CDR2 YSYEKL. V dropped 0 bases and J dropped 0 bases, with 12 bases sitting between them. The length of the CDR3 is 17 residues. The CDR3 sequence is CASSQEEILSSYNEQFF. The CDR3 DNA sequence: TGCGCCAGCAGCCAAGAAGAAATCCTGAGCTCCTACAATGAGCAGTTCTTC.

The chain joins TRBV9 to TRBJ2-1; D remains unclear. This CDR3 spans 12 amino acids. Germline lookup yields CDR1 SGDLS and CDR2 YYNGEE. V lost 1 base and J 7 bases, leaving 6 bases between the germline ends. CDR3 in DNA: TGTGCCAGCAGCGTAAAGGAAAATGAGCAGTTCTTC. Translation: CASSVKENEQFF.

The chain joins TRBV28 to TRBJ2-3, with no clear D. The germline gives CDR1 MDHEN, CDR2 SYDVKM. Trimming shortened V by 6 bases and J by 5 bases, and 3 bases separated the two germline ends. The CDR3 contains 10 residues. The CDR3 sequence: CASSEDTQYF. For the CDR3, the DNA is TGTGCCAGCAGCGAAGATACGCAGTATTTT.

CDR3 in DNA: TGTGCCAGCAGTTCCCTTCGGACAGGGAAACAAGAGACCCAGTACTTC. Translating it yields CASSSLRTGKQETQYF. The chain uses TRBV28 and TRBJ2-5; 8 bases map to TRBD1. With 4 bases clipped from V and 2 bases from J, the junction kept 9 bases outside the gene matches. The CDR3 has 16 amino acids. From germline, CDR1 is MDHEN and CDR2 SYDVKM.

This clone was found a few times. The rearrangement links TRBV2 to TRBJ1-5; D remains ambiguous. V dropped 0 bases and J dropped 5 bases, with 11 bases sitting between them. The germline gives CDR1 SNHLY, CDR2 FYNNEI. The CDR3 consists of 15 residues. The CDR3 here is CASSEALSDYQPQHF. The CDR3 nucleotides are TGTGCCAGCAGTGAAGCTTTGTCAGACTATCAGCCCCAGCATTTT.

The CDR3 region is CASSQGFTGGSPLHF. The CDR3 DNA reads TGTGCCAGCAGCCAAGGATTTACAGGGGGCTCACCCCTCCACTTT. The V gene is TRBV4-2, the J gene TRBJ1-6, with 9 bases matching TRBD1. The CDR3 covers 15 residues. J lost 10 bases, V lost 1 base, and 5 bases had no gene match. Germline V lookup: CDR1 LGHNA, CDR2 YNFKEQ.

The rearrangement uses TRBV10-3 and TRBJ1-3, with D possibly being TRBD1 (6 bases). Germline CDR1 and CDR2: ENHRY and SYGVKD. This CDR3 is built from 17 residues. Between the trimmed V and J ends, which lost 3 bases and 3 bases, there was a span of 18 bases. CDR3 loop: CAISDTRGAPFGNTIYF. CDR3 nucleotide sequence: TGTGCCATCAGTGATACCAGGGGAGCTCCTTTTGGAAACACCATATATTTT.

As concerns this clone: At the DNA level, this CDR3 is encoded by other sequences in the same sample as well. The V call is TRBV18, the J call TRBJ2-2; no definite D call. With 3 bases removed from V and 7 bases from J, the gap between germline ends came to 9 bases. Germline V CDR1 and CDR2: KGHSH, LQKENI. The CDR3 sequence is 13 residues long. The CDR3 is CASSPYVGGELFF. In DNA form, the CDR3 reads TGTGCCAGCTCACCGTATGTCGGCGGGGAGCTGTTTTTT. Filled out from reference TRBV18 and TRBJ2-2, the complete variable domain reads NAGVMQNPRHLVRRRGQEARLRCSPMKGHSHVYWYRQLPEEGLKFMVYLQKENIIDESGMPKERFSAEFPKEGPSILRIQQVVRGDSAAYFCASSPYVGGELFFGEGSRLTVL.